This T cell receptor (beta chain) was profiled in a study of T cell repertoires in cytomegalovirus infection. Across the whole study: Researchers turned to recently identified HLA-C-restricted CMV epitopes as well as well-studied HLA-B-restricted ones. It was the public TCR beta signatures that indicated both CMV infection and matching HLA type.

Details on this clonotype: What it binds is unknown.

Points from the study as a whole: Pooled public TCR beta family frequency picked out CMV carriers with the relevant HLA. Dominating the ex vivo response were TCR beta clonotypes that were CMV-specific and HLA-C-restricted.

One entry per CDR3 protein results from TCRdb running MiXCR on the reads. The profile shows under 200,000 distinct CDR3 sequences, roughly 22% of them singletons. Here the sequenced sample was CD8+ T cells from cultured PBMCs, taken from culture after CMV antigen stimulation. This TCR was sampled from a human donor in good health (CMV status not recorded). Some clones in this sample may be carry-over from other donors' samples.

CDR3 nucleotides: TGTGCCAGCAGCTTAAACCGCGGCGGCCACAATGAGCAGTTCTTC. Translated: CASSLNRGGHNEQFF. The V call is TRBV7-2, the J call TRBJ2-1; D ambiguous. CDR1 SGHTA and CDR2 FQGNSA come from the germline V gene. The CDR3 totals 15 residues. Between the trimmed V and J ends, which lost 2 bases and 5 bases, there was a span of 13 bases.